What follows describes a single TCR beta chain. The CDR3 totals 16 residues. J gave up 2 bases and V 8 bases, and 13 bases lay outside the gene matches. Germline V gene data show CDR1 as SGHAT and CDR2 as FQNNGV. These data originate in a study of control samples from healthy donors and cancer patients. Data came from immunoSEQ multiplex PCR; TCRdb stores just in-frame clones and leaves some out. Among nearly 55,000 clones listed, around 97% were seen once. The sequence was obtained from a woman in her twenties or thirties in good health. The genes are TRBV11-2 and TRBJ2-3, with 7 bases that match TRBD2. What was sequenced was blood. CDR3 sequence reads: CASCTSVEGSTDTQYF. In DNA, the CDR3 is TGTGCCAGCTGCACTAGCGTGGAGGGATCCACAGATACGCAGTATTTT.